This TCR beta chain originates from a study of T cells in Graves' hyperthyroidism and ophthalmopathy. Using RNA transcripts as the source, TCR beta CDR3 regions were amplified. TCR CDR3 underwent first-round RT-PCR with the HTBI primer set. TCRdb used MiXCR to reprocess the multiplex PCR reads, holding one entry per CDR3 protein. This repertoire shows a few hundred thousand distinct CDR3 sequences, approximately 20% found once; its top ten account for 3.5% to 4%. The patients, who ranged from 18 to 65 in age, presented with newly diagnosed hyperthyroidism lasting under 2 months. This clonotype was seen repeatedly, ten times or more. Its antigen is currently unknown. Findings and limits, study-wide: Among clonotypes expanded in thyroid above 0.001, most were also found in blood.

Germline loops: CDR1 SQVTM, CDR2 ANQGSEA. The germline V and J ends were trimmed by 5 bases and 5 bases, with 15 bases remaining between them. The length of the CDR3 is 13 residues. The clonotype originates from a woman between 18 and 29 years old with Graves' hyperthyroidism. The chain has TRBV29-1 and TRBJ2-5; D is unresolved. Sample: blood. The CDR3 here is CSVQVGLGETQYF. CDR3 DNA sequence: TGCAGCGTTCAAGTGGGTCTGGGGGAGACCCAGTACTTC.